This TCR beta chain came from a study of OX40 agonist ivuxolimab in advanced cancers. This clone was counted between two and nine times. Trimming took off 1 base at V and 10 bases at J, with 18 bases between the two ends. This CDR3 comprises 16 residues. Germline V gene lookup returns CDR1 SGHNT and CDR2 YYREEE (reference sequence). Measured with immunoSEQ multiplex PCR; TCRdb has only the in-frame clones, and not every one. The data show some 150,000 clones, about nine tenths seen once. This chain links TRBV5-4 with TRBJ1-6; possible D gene TRBD1, 5 bases. The sequence came from an adult with an advanced solid tumor such as melanoma, head and neck, liver or kidney cancer. Source: CD4+ or CD8+ T cells sorted from blood, taken in a trial of the OX40 agonist ivuxolimab. CDR3 DNA sequence: TGTGCCAGCAGCTTGTCGGTAGGGCAGGGATACTCACCCCTCCACTTT. Its translation is CASSLSVGQGYSPLHF.